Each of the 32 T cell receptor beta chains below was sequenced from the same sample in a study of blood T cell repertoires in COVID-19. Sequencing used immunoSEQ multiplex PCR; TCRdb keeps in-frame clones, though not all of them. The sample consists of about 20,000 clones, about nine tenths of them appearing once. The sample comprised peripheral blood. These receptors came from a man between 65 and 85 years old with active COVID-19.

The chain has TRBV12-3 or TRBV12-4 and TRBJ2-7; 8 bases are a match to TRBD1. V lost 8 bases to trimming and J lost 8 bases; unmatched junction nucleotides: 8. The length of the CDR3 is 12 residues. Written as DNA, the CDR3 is TGTGCCAGCGGTGGGACAGGCAATCAGCAGTACTTC. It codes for CASGGTGNQQYF.

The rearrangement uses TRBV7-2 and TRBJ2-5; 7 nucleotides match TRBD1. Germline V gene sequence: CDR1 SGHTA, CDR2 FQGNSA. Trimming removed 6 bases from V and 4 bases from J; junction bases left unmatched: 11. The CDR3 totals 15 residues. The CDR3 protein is CASSLQQGSGETQYF. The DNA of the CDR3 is TGTGCCAGCAGTTTGCAACAGGGGTCGGGAGAGACCCAGTACTTC.

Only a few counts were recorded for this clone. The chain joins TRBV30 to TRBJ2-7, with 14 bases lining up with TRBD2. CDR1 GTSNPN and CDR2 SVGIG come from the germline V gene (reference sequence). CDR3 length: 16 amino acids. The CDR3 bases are TGTGCTAGGACAGTCGCCGGGGGACTAGCGGGAGCGGAGCAGTACTTC. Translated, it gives CARTVAGGLAGAEQYF.

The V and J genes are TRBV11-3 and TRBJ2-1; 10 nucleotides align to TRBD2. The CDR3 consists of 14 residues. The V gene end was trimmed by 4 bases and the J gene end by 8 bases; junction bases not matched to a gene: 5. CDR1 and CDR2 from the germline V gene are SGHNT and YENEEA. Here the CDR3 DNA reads TGTGCCAGCAGCTCTAGCGGGGGCGGCGATGAGCAGTTCTTC. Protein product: CASSSSGGGDEQFF.

In DNA form, the CDR3 reads TGTGCCAGCAGCCCTGGACAGGGGTGGATAGATACGCAGTATTTT. This translates into CASSPGQGWIDTQYF. This chain connects TRBV7-2 to TRBJ2-3, with 9 bases aligning to TRBD1. V lost 5 bases and J lost 5; bases outside the gene matches: 8. The CDR3 sequence is 15 residues long. Germline assignment: CDR1 SGHTA and CDR2 FQGNSA. Based on the CDR3 plus reference TRBV7-2 and TRBJ2-3, the full variable domain is GAGVSQSPSNKVTEKGKDVELRCDPISGHTALYWYRQSLGQGLEFLIYFQGNSAPDKSGLPSDRFSAERTGGSVSTLTIQRTQQEDSAVYLCASSPGQGWIDTQYFGPGTRLTVL.

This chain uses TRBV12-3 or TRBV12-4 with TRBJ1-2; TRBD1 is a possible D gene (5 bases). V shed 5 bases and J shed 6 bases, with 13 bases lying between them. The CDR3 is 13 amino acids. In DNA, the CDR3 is TGTGCCAGCAGTCCCTTGGAGGGACATGGCTACACCTTC. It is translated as CASSPLEGHGYTF.

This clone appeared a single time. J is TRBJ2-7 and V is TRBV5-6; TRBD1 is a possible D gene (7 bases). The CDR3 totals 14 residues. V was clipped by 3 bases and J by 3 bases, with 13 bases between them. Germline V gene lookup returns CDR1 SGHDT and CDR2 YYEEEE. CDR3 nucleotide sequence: TGTGCCAGCAGCTGGGGGGACAGCATCTACGAGCAGTACTTC. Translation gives CASSWGDSIYEQYF.

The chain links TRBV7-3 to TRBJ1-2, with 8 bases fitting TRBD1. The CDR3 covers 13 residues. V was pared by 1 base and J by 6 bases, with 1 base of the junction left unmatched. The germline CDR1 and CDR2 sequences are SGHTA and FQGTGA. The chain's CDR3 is CASSLRTGHGYTF. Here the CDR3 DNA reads TGTGCCAGCAGCTTAAGGACAGGGCATGGCTACACCTTC.

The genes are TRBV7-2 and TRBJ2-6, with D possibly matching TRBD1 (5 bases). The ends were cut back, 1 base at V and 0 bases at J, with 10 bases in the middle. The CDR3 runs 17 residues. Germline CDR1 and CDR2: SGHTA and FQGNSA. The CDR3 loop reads CASSLGGGNSGANVLTF. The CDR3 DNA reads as TGTGCCAGCAGCTTAGGGGGCGGTAACTCTGGGGCCAACGTCCTGACTTTC.

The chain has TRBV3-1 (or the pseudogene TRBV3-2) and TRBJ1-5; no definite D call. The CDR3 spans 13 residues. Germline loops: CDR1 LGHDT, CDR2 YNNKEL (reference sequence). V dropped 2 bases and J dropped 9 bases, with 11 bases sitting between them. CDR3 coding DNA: TGTGCCAGCAGCCAACAGGCCATAGGGCCCCAGCATTTT. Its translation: CASSQQAIGPQHF.

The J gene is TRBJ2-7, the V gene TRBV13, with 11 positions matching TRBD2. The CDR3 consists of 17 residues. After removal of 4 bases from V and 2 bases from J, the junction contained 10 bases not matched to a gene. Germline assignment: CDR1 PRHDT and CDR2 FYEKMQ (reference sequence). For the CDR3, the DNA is TGTGCCAGCAGCTCGCCCCAGGGACTAGCGGCGACCTACGAGCAGTACTTC. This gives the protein CASSSPQGLAATYEQYF.

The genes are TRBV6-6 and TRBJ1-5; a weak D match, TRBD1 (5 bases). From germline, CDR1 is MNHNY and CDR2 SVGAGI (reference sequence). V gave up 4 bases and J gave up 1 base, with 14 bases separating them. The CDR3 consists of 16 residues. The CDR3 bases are TGTGCCAGCAGTTCTCACGGAGGGGTAAGCAATCAGCCCCAGCATTTT. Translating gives CASSSHGGVSNQPQHF.

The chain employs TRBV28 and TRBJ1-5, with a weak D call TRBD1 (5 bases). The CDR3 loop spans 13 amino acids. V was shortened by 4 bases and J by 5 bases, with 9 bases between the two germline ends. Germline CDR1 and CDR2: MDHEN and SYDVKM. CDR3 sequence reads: CASSWEGDQPQHF. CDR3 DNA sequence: TGTGCCAGCAGTTGGGAAGGGGATCAGCCCCAGCATTTT. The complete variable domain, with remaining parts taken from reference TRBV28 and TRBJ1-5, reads DVKVTQSSRYLVKRTGEKVFLECVQDMDHENMFWYRQDPGLGLRLIYFSYDVKMKEKGDIPEGYSVSREKKERFSLILESASTNQTSMYLCASSWEGDQPQHFGDGTRLSIL.

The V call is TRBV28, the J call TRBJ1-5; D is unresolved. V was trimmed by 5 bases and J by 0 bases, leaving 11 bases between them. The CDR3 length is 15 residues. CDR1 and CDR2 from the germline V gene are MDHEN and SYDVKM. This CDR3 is CASSGLLGSNQPQHF. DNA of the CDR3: TGTGCCAGCAGTGGACTCCTGGGTAGCAATCAGCCCCAGCATTTT.

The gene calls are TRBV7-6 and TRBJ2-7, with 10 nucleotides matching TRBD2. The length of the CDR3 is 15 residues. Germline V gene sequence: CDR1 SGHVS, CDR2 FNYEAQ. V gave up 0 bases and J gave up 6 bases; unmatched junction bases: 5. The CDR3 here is CASSLASGGTGEQYF. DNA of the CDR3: TGTGCCAGCAGCTTAGCTAGCGGGGGGACCGGCGAGCAGTACTTC.

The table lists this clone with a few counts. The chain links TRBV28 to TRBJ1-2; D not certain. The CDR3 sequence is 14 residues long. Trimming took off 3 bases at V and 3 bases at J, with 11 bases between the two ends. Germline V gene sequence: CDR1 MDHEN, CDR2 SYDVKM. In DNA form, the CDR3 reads TGTGCCAGCAGTTTTCCGGGGAGAGACTATGGCTACACCTTC. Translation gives CASSFPGRDYGYTF.

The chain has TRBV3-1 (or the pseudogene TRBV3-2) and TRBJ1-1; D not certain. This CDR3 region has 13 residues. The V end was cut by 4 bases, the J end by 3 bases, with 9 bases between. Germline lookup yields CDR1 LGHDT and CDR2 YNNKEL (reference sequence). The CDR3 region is CASSPRVDTEAFF. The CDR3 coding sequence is TGTGCCAGCAGCCCCCGAGTGGACACTGAAGCTTTCTTT.

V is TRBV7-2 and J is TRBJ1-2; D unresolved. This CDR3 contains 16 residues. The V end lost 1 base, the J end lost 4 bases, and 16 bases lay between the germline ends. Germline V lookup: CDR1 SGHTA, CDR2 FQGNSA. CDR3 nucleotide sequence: TGTGCCAGCAGCTTAGTAGAGGGAAGCAGCCTCTATGGCTACACCTTC. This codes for CASSLVEGSSLYGYTF.

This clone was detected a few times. The CDR3 DNA is TGTGCCAGCAGTGAAAGCGGGCTCAATCAGCCCCAGCATTTT. It is translated as CASSESGLNQPQHF. This chain uses TRBV2 with TRBJ1-5; D is unclear. CDR1 and CDR2 (germline): SNHLY, FYNNEI. The CDR3 loop spans 14 amino acids. V was cut by 2 bases and J by 3 bases, with 8 bases left in between. The full variable domain, completed using reference TRBV2 and TRBJ1-5, is EPEVTQTPSHQVTQMGQEVILRCVPISNHLYFYWYRQILGQKVEFLVSFYNNEISEKSEIFDDQFSVERPDGSNFTLKIRSTKLEDSAMYFCASSESGLNQPQHFGDGTRLSIL.

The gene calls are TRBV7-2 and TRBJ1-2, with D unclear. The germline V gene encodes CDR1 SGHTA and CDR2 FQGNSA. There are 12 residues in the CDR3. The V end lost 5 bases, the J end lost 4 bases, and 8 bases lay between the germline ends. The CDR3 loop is CASSLDGYGYTF. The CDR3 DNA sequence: TGTGCCAGCAGCCTAGACGGCTATGGCTACACCTTC.

The CDR3 DNA is TGTGCCAGCAGCCTTCGACAGCCTCAAGAGACCCAGTACTTC. Its protein product is CASSLRQPQETQYF. The chain carries TRBV7-9 and TRBJ2-5; D might be TRBD1 (5 bases). Germline CDR1 reads SEHNR; CDR2 reads FQNEAQ (reference sequence). V lost 5 bases and J 2 bases, leaving 12 bases between the germline ends. CDR3 length: 14 residues.

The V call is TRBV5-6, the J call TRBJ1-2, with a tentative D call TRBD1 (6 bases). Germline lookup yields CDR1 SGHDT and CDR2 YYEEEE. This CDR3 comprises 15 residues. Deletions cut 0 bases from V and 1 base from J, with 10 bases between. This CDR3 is CASSLGGGFNYGYTF. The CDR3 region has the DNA TGTGCCAGCAGCTTGGGCGGGGGCTTTAACTATGGCTACACCTTC.

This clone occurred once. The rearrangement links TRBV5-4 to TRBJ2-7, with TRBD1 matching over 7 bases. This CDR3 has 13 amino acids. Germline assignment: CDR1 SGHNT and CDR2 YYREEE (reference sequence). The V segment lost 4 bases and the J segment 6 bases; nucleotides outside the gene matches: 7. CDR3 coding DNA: TGTGCCAGCAGCAACAGGGGATTACCCGAGCAGTACTTC. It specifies CASSNRGLPEQYF.

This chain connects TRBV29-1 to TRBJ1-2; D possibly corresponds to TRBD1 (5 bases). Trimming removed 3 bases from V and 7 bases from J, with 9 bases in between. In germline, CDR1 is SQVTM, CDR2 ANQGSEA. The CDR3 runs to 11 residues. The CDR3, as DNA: TGCAGCGTTGAGTTCGGGGGTGGCTACACCTTC. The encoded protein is CSVEFGGGYTF.

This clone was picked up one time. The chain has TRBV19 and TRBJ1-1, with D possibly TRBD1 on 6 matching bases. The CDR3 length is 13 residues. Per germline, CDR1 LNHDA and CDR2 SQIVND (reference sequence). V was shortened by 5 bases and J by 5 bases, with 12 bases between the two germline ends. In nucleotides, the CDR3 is TGTGCCAGTAGTCAGGGGATAGTGACTGAAGCTTTCTTT. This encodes CASSQGIVTEAFF. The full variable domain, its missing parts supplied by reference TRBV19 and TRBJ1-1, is DGGITQSPKYLFRKEGQNVTLSCEQNLNHDAMYWYRQDPGQGLRLIYYSQIVNDFQKGDIAEGYSVSREKKESFPLTVTSAQKNPTAFYLCASSQGIVTEAFFGQGTRLTVV.

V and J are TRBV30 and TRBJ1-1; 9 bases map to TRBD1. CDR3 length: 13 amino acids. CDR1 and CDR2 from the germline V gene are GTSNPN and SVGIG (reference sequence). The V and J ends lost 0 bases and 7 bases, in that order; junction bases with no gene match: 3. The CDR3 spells CAWSVGTGLEAFF. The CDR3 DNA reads TGTGCCTGGAGTGTAGGGACAGGGCTTGAAGCTTTCTTT.

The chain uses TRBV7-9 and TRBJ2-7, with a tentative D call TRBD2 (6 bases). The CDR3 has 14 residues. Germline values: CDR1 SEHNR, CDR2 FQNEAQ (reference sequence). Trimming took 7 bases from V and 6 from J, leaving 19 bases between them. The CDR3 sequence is CASTAGNNWSEQYF. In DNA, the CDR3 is TGTGCCAGCACGGCGGGGAATAATTGGAGCGAGCAGTACTTC.

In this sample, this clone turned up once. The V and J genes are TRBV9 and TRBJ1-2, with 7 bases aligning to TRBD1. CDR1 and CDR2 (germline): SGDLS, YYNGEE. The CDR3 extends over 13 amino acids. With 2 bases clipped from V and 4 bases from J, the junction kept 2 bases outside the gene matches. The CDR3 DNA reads TGTGCCAGCAGCGTCGGGACAGCCTATGGCTACACCTTC. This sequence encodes CASSVGTAYGYTF.

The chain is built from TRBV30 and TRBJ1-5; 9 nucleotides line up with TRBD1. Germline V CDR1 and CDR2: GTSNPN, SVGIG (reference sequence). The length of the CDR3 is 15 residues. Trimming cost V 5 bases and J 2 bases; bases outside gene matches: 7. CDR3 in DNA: TGTGCCTGGGGGCTACAGGGGGCCGGCAATCAGCCCCAGCATTTT. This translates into CAWGLQGAGNQPQHF.

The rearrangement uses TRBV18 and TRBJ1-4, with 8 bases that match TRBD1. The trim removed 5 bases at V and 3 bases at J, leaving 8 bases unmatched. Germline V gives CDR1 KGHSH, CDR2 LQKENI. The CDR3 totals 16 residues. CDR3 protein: CASSSDRGSANEKLFF. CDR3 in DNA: TGTGCCAGCTCATCCGACAGGGGATCGGCTAATGAAAAACTGTTTTTT. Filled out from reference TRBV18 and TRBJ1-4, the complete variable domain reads NAGVMQNPRHLVRRRGQEARLRCSPMKGHSHVYWYRQLPEEGLKFMVYLQKENIIDESGMPKERFSAEFPKEGPSILRIQQVVRGDSAAYFCASSSDRGSANEKLFFGSGTQLSVL.

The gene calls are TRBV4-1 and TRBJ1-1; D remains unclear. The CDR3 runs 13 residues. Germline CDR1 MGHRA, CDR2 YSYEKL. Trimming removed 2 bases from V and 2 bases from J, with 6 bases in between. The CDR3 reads CASSQQVNTEAFF. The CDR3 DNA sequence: TGCGCCAGCAGCCAACAGGTAAACACTGAAGCTTTCTTT.

CDR3 in amino acids: CASSFRQGPYNEQFF. The CDR3 DNA is TGTGCCAGCAGTTTCCGACAGGGACCCTACAATGAGCAGTTCTTC. The chain links TRBV6-5 to TRBJ2-1; 7 bases are shared with TRBD1. V was pared by 4 bases and J by 2 bases, with 5 bases of the junction left unmatched. This CDR3 has 15 amino acids. The germline V gene encodes CDR1 MNHEY and CDR2 SVGAGI.